Shown below are 20 T cell receptor beta chains from a single sample sequenced in a study of T cells in Graves' hyperthyroidism and ophthalmopathy. Amplification of TCR beta CDR3 regions was performed using RNA transcripts as template. TCR CDR3 regions were first amplified by RT-PCR with HTBI primers. Each CDR3 protein is one row after TCRdb ran MiXCR on the multiplex PCR reads. Seen here are roughly 420,000 distinct CDR3 sequences, around 14% observed once, and the top ten hold 12% to 15%. Sequences were obtained from blood. These TCRs come from a woman under 30 with Graves' hyperthyroidism.

This chain joins TRBV18 and TRBJ1-2; D unclear. There are 14 residues in the CDR3. Germline V gene sequence: CDR1 KGHSH, CDR2 LQKENI. Trimming pared 6 bases from V and 3 bases from J, leaving 14 bases between. As DNA, the CDR3 is TGTGCCAGCTCCGTAGGTCTGGTTCACTATGGCTACACCTTC. It specifies CASSVGLVHYGYTF.

The CDR3, as DNA: TGTGCCAGCAGCCCCACCAATTACGGCTCCTACGAGCAGTACTTC. Translating gives CASSPTNYGSYEQYF. The V call is TRBV7-3, the J call TRBJ2-7, with D uncertain. Trimming took off 5 bases at V and 0 bases at J, with 14 bases between the two ends. CDR1 SGHTA and CDR2 FQGTGA come from the germline V gene. The CDR3 is 15 residues long.

The genes are TRBV19 and TRBJ1-3; TRBD1 matches at 10 bases. V gave up 4 bases and J gave up 0 bases; unmatched junction bases: 3. Germline V CDR1 and CDR2: LNHDA, SQIVND (reference sequence). This CDR3 has 16 residues. As DNA, the CDR3 is TGTGCCAGTAGTAGGGGACAGGGGAGCTCTGGAAACACCATATATTTT. The encoded protein is CASSRGQGSSGNTIYF.

The rearrangement uses TRBV12-5 and TRBJ1-3; 8 positions match TRBD1. In germline, CDR1 is LGHNT, CDR2 FRNRAP. CDR3 length: 16 amino acids. Trimming cost V 10 bases and J 0 bases; bases outside gene matches: 11. CDR3: CATGTGPYSSGNTIYF. For the CDR3, the DNA is TGTGCTACGGGGACAGGCCCCTATAGCTCTGGAAACACCATATATTTT.

This clonotype was seen repeatedly, ten times or more. J is TRBJ1-1 and V is TRBV6-1, with a tentative D call TRBD1 (5 bases). Trimming removed 4 bases from V and 4 bases from J, with 13 bases in between. CDR3 length: 14 residues. CDR1 is MNHNS and CDR2 is SASEGT in the germline V gene. CDR3 coding DNA: TGTGCCAGCAGTGTTTGGGGGGTGGGCACTGAAGCTTTCTTT. This gives the protein CASSVWGVGTEAFF.

V is TRBV6-5 and J is TRBJ1-2; D is perhaps TRBD1 (6 bases). Trimming stripped 0 bases from V and 2 bases from J, with 10 bases between. Germline V gene sequence: CDR1 MNHEY, CDR2 SVGAGI. The length of the CDR3 is 15 residues. CDR3 in amino acids: CASSYSSTGNYGYTF. CDR3 DNA: TGTGCCAGCAGTTACTCGAGTACAGGGAACTATGGCTACACCTTC.

This clonotype was counted many times. V usage is TRBV20-1 and J usage is TRBJ2-1; 9 bases fit TRBD1. After removal of 3 bases from V and 8 bases from J, the junction contained 5 bases not matched to a gene. The CDR3 length is 13 residues. Germline CDR1 is DFQATT and CDR2 is SNEGSKA (reference sequence). CDR3 region: CSASWDREDEQFF. CDR3 DNA: TGCAGTGCTAGCTGGGACAGGGAGGATGAGCAGTTCTTC.

This clonotype was seen more than once but under ten times. The CDR3, as DNA: TGTGCCAGTAGTGTGGGACTAGCGGGTGAGCAGTTCTTC. As protein: CASSVGLAGEQFF. This chain links TRBV19 with TRBJ2-1, with 12 bases identical to TRBD2. The length of the CDR3 is 13 residues. CDR1 and CDR2 (germline): LNHDA, SQIVND (reference sequence). The J segment lost 9 bases and the V segment lost 5 bases, leaving 2 bases of the junction unmatched.

This clonotype occurred a few times. The DNA of the CDR3 is TGCAGCGTTGCGAAGGGGAGAGGCTCTGGAAACACCATATATTTT. Protein product: CSVAKGRGSGNTIYF. The chain links TRBV29-1 to TRBJ1-3, with D perhaps TRBD1 (5 bases). V lost 4 bases, J lost 0 bases, and 13 bases lay in between. This CDR3 is built from 15 residues. The V gene's germline CDR1 is SQVTM and CDR2 ANQGSEA.

Many counts were recorded for this clonotype. The rearrangement uses TRBV7-8 and TRBJ2-1; weak D call: TRBD2 (5 bases). CDR1 is SGHVS and CDR2 is FQNEAQ in the germline V gene. This CDR3 is 13 amino acids long. The V gene lost 3 bases and the J gene lost 5 bases, with 8 bases spanning the gap. CDR3: CASSFGLDNEQFF. The DNA of the CDR3 is TGTGCCAGCAGCTTTGGACTTGACAATGAGCAGTTCTTC. Full variable domain (missing parts from reference TRBV7-8 and TRBJ2-1): GAGVSQSPRYKVAKRGQDVALRCDPISGHVSLFWYQQALGQGPEFLTYFQNEAQLDKSGLPSDRFFAERPEGSVSTLKIQRTQQEDSAVYLCASSFGLDNEQFFGPGTRLTVL.

This rearrangement joins TRBV18 to TRBJ2-7, with 11 bases that match TRBD1. J lost 6 bases, V lost 5 bases, and 6 bases had no gene match. The CDR3 runs 14 residues. CDR1 is KGHSH, CDR2 LQKENI, per germline. The CDR3 spells CASSESGTGGEQYF. CDR3 DNA: TGTGCCAGCTCAGAATCCGGGACAGGGGGCGAGCAGTACTTC.

This clonotype was recorded many times. The V and J genes are TRBV4-1 and TRBJ1-1; D gene unclear. The CDR3 has 14 residues. Deletions cut 1 base from V and 0 bases from J, with 6 bases between. Looked up from germline, CDR1 is MGHRA and CDR2 is YSYEKL. CDR3 DNA: TGCGCCAGCAGCCAAGGACTGCTGAACACTGAAGCTTTCTTT. Its protein product is CASSQGLLNTEAFF.

This clonotype was counted ten times or more. J is TRBJ1-4 and V is TRBV20-1; a weak D match, TRBD1 (6 bases). Germline CDR1 is DFQATT and CDR2 is SNEGSKA (reference sequence). Deletions cut 6 bases from V and 10 bases from J, with 18 bases between. The CDR3 is 13 residues long. In DNA form, the CDR3 reads TGCAGTGCGAGCAGGGGAGATGACGGAAAACTGTTTTTT. It is translated as CSASRGDDGKLFF.

At least ten counts were recorded for this clonotype. The V call is TRBV12-3 or TRBV12-4, the J call TRBJ2-3; tentatively, D is TRBD1 (5 bases). The CDR3 totals 11 residues. V lost 3 bases, J lost 7 bases, and 5 bases lay in between. The CDR3 spells CASSLDNTQYF. CDR3 sequence (DNA): TGTGCCAGCAGTTTGGACAATACGCAGTATTTT.

This clonotype showed up many times. The genes are TRBV12-3 or TRBV12-4 and TRBJ1-4; tentatively, D is TRBD1 (6 bases). V lost 10 bases and J lost 7, with 19 bases in between. The CDR3 runs to 14 residues. The CDR3 sequence is CATKAGARSEKLFF. In nucleotides, the CDR3 is TGTGCCACCAAGGCGGGGGCGCGTAGTGAAAAACTGTTTTTT.

Regarding this clonotype: Germline is not matched at one junction end, which may reflect a read error. The chain has TRBV7-7 and TRBJ2-5, with no clear D. From germline, CDR1 is SSHAT and CDR2 FNYEAQ (reference sequence). The CDR3 is made up of 14 amino acids. The CDR3 DNA follows: TGTGCTAGCAGCAAAGGGTCGTTCCAAGAGACCCAGTACTTC. Protein: CASSKGSFQETQYF.

This clonotype was found many times. The chain links TRBV20-1 to TRBJ2-3, with 8 bases lining up with TRBD1. With 5 bases clipped from V and 1 base from J, the junction kept 5 bases outside the gene matches. Germline CDR1 and CDR2: DFQATT and SNEGSKA (reference sequence). This CDR3 has 14 amino acids. The CDR3 nucleotides read TGCAGTGCTCACGACAGGGGTCGCACAGATACGCAGTATTTT. It yields the protein CSAHDRGRTDTQYF.

The chain combines TRBV6-2 or TRBV6-3 with TRBJ2-3; weak D call: TRBD2 (6 bases). Germline assignment: CDR1 MNHEY and CDR2 SVGEGT. The CDR3 extends over 17 amino acids. V was clipped by 5 bases and J by 4 bases, with 22 bases between them. The CDR3 protein is CASSPPREDPTPDTQYF. DNA for the CDR3: TGTGCCAGCAGTCCCCCCAGGGAGGATCCGACGCCAGATACGCAGTATTTT.

In its sample, this clonotype was seen many times. The chain carries TRBV27 and TRBJ1-2; D gene ambiguous. Germline V gene data show CDR1 as MNHEY and CDR2 as SMNVEV (reference sequence). The CDR3 runs to 14 residues. The V end lost 6 bases, the J end lost 2 bases, and 13 bases lay between the germline ends. Here the CDR3 DNA reads TGTGCCAGCAGGGCCGTGGGAGGGAACTATGGCTACACCTTC. This gives the protein CASRAVGGNYGYTF.

This clonotype has only a few counts. This rearrangement joins TRBV3-1 to TRBJ2-5; 7 bases match TRBD2. J lost 0 bases, V lost 0 bases, and 4 bases had no gene match. Germline values: CDR1 LGHDT, CDR2 YNNKEL (reference sequence). The CDR3 spans 16 residues. The CDR3 DNA reads as TGTGCCAGCAGCCAAGATGGGCGGGGGTACCAAGAGACCCAGTACTTC. Its translation: CASSQDGRGYQETQYF.